Presented here are 21 T cell receptor beta chains from one specimen sequenced in a study of T cells in women clearing cervical HPV infection. Sequencing used immunoSEQ multiplex PCR; TCRdb keeps in-frame clones, though not all of them. The sample totals about 36,000 clones. Sequencing was carried out using blood buffy coat. These receptor sequences come from a woman aged 18 to 75 with a cervical HPV16 infection that either progressed to CIN3+ or cleared (not recorded which).

The sequenced CDR3 bases are TGTGCCAGCAGCCGGACTAGCGGGGTGGAGACC. This codes for CASSRTSGVET. The full CDR3 sequence reads CASSRTSGVETQYF. This sequence joins TRBV7-9 and TRBJ2-5; 12 bases agree with TRBD2. The read terminates 3 residues ahead of where the CDR3 ends, so the germline J gene completes it. V lost 5 bases to trimming and J lost 5 bases; unmatched junction nucleotides: 3. CDR1 SEHNR and CDR2 FQNEAQ come from the germline V gene (reference sequence). The CDR3 length is 14 residues.

With respect to this clone: The read finishes 3 residues shy of the CDR3 end, and the germline J gene is used to complete it. The chain links TRBV19 to TRBJ2-5, with a weak D call TRBD1 (5 bases). Trimming cost V 3 bases and J 5 bases, with 13 bases left between them. From germline, CDR1 is LNHDA and CDR2 SQIVND (reference sequence). This CDR3 has 14 amino acids. The chain's CDR3 is CASSMEGEVETQYF. The part of the CDR3 DNA that was read is TGTGCCAGTAGTATGGAAGGGGAAGTTGAGACC.

The CDR3 reads CASSQGQGAHYGYTF. The CDR3 bases that were read are TGCGCCAGCAGCCAAGGGCAGGGCGCCCACTATGGC. J is TRBJ1-2 and V is TRBV4-1; weak D call: TRBD1 (5 bases). The CDR3 goes on 3 residues after the read ends, and that part is filled in from the germline J gene. Germline lookup yields CDR1 MGHRA and CDR2 YSYEKL. V was trimmed by 1 base and J by 3 bases, leaving 12 bases between them. The CDR3 spans 15 residues.

As regards this clone: The CDR3 end falls 3 residues outside the read, so it is completed with the germline J gene. The chain joins TRBV6-1 to TRBJ2-6, with TRBD1 as a possible D gene (6 bases). The CDR3 spans 14 residues. Germline assignment: CDR1 MNHNS and CDR2 SASEGT. Trimming removed 8 bases at V and 5 bases at J, with 13 bases between. The sequenced part of the CDR3 DNA is TGTGCCAGCCGTGGGACACGGAGGGCCAACGTC. It yields the protein CASRGTRRANV. The whole CDR3 protein is CASRGTRRANVLTF.

Regarding this clone: The sequenced fragment ends 3 residues before the CDR3 boundary, so the rest is inferred from the germline J gene. The chain employs TRBV7-6 and TRBJ1-1; D is unresolved. Trimming left V 2 bases short and J 3 bases short, with 10 bases between. CDR3 length: 14 amino acids. Germline V CDR1 and CDR2: SGHVS, FNYEAQ. The sequenced part of the CDR3 DNA is TGTGCCAGCAGCTTAAGACACCCCGACACTGAA. Amino acid sequence: CASSLRHPDTE. The entire CDR3 reads CASSLRHPDTEAFF.

As regards this clone: The read gets to within 3 residues of the CDR3 end, and the germline J gene fills in the rest. V is TRBV7-9 and J is TRBJ1-2; D is ambiguous. Germline CDR1 is SEHNR and CDR2 is FQNEAQ (reference sequence). The CDR3 is 14 residues long. The covered CDR3 bases are TGTGCCAGCAGCCCGCCGGCGGCCTCCTACGAC. Its translation is CASSPPAASYD. The entire CDR3 sequence reads CASSPPAASYDYTF.

For this clone: The CDR3 goes on 3 residues after the read ends, and that part is filled in from the germline J gene. V is TRBV12-5 and J is TRBJ2-5, with 8 bases that match TRBD1. V gave up 1 base and J gave up 5 bases; unmatched junction bases: 9. The CDR3 totals 16 residues. Germline V gene data show CDR1 as LGHNT and CDR2 as FRNRAP. CDR3 protein: CASGLGTGSPGETQYF. The sequenced CDR3 bases are TGTGCTAGTGGTTTGGGGACAGGGTCTCCCGGGGAGACC.

Concerning this clone: The CDR3 goes on 3 residues after the read ends, and that part is filled in from the germline J gene. This chain uses TRBV28 with TRBJ1-3; possibly TRBD1 for D (6 bases). This CDR3 is 15 amino acids long. The germline V and J ends were trimmed by 7 bases and 3 bases, with 16 bases remaining between them. Germline V CDR1 and CDR2: MDHEN, SYDVKM. The CDR3 spells CASTLRGGVGNTIYF. Partial CDR3 DNA: TGTGCCAGCACCCTCCGAGGGGGAGTTGGAAACACC.

Regarding this clone: The read falls 3 residues short of the CDR3 end, and the missing part is taken from the germline J gene. The chain couples TRBV5-1 to TRBJ1-1; 8 nucleotides align to TRBD1. V trimming: 5 bases; J trimming: 4 bases; junction bases outside the gene matches: 10. Germline-derived CDR1 and CDR2 are SGHRS and YFSETQ. The CDR3 totals 15 residues. Here the CDR3 reads CASRSGGDRATEAFF. The CDR3 DNA, read in part, is TGCGCCAGCAGGTCAGGGGGCGATCGGGCCACTGAA.

Comment on this clone: The read comes to an end 3 residues before the CDR3 does, leaving the germline J gene to fill in the end. V gene TRBV20-1 combines with J gene TRBJ1-3; no clear D gene. This CDR3 region has 12 residues. The V gene lost 2 bases and the J gene lost 9 bases, with 11 bases spanning the gap. CDR1 is DFQATT, CDR2 SNEGSKA, per germline (reference sequence). CDR3 sequence reads: CSARTASGTIYF. The DNA read from the CDR3 is TGCAGTGCTAGAACGGCCTCGGGCACC.

On this clone itself: The CDR3 extends 3 residues past the end of the read, so its final part is completed from the germline J gene. This rearrangement joins TRBV5-1 to TRBJ2-1; TRBD2 might be the D (6 bases). Germline-derived CDR1 and CDR2 are SGHRS and YFSETQ. V was clipped by 4 bases and J by 4 bases, with 12 bases between them. The CDR3 loop spans 14 amino acids. The CDR3 DNA, read in part, is TGCGCCAGCAGCGGATCGGGGGAATACAATGAG. Translation gives CASSGSGEYNE. The entire CDR3 protein is CASSGSGEYNEQFF.

A note on this clone: The sequence runs out 3 residues before the end of the CDR3; the remainder is reconstructed from the germline J gene. This chain uses TRBV13 with TRBJ1-1; D remains unclear. This CDR3 spans 14 amino acids. Germline V lookup: CDR1 PRHDT, CDR2 FYEKMQ (reference sequence). The V gene lost 3 bases and the J gene lost 7 bases, with 15 bases spanning the gap. CDR3 bases read: TGTGCCAGCAGCTTGAGTACCACACCTCGTGAA. Its translation: CASSLSTTPRE. The entire CDR3 protein is CASSLSTTPREAFF.

A word on this clone: The missing CDR3 end, 3 residues past where the read stops, is filled in from the germline J gene. The rearrangement uses TRBV30 and TRBJ1-5; D uncertain. The CDR3 has 14 residues. CDR1 and CDR2 from the germline V gene are GTSNPN and SVGIG (reference sequence). The V gene lost 4 bases and the J gene lost 2 bases, with 12 bases spanning the gap. The CDR3 DNA, read in part, is TGTGCCTGGACCTTACGGGGAGGCAATCAGCCC. It translates to CAWTLRGGNQP. The CDR3 reads in full as CAWTLRGGNQPQHF.

On this clone itself: Read data end 3 residues before the CDR3 end; the end is taken from the germline J gene. V is TRBV15 and J is TRBJ1-4; D perhaps matches TRBD1 (6 bases). Looked up from germline, CDR1 is LNHNV and CDR2 is YYDKDF (reference sequence). Deletions cut 0 bases from V and 8 bases from J, with 16 bases between. This CDR3 contains 16 residues. The CDR3 sequence is CATSRDQQGMAEKLFF. The CDR3 bases that were read are TGTGCCACCAGCAGAGATCAGCAGGGGATGGCGGAAAAA.

Details on this clone: The CDR3 is cut off 3 residues early in the read; its end comes from the germline J gene. The rearrangement joins TRBV6-2 or TRBV6-3 to TRBJ2-7; 7 nucleotides agree with TRBD1. The CDR3 is 14 amino acids. J gave up 1 base and V 6 bases, and 6 bases lay outside the gene matches. The V gene's germline CDR1 is MNHEY and CDR2 SVGEGT. The CDR3 loop reads CASSTSGGSYEQYF. The CDR3 bases that were read are TGTGCCAGCAGCACCTCAGGGGGATCCTACGAG.

Note on this clone: The read terminates 3 residues before the CDR3 end, so the remaining end is supplied by the germline J gene. The rearrangement links TRBV11-2 to TRBJ2-1; TRBD1 might be the D (7 bases). V was trimmed by 5 bases and J by 0 bases, leaving 11 bases between them. The CDR3 contains 15 residues. Germline values: CDR1 SGHAT, CDR2 FQNNGV. CDR3 DNA (partial): TGTGCCAGCAGCCTGCAGGGGGGCTCCTACAATGAG. It specifies CASSLQGGSYNE. The whole CDR3 region reads CASSLQGGSYNEQFF.

Remarks on this clone: The read falls 3 residues short of the CDR3 end, and the missing part is taken from the germline J gene. The V and J genes are TRBV7-3 and TRBJ2-3; D is unclear. Germline V gene lookup returns CDR1 SGHTA and CDR2 FQGTGA. The CDR3 runs to 15 residues. Trimming removed 1 base at V and 3 bases at J, with 11 bases between. The covered CDR3 bases are TGTGCCAGCAGCTTAAACATGGCCGGGACAGATACG. Protein: CASSLNMAGTDT. The full CDR3 sequence reads CASSLNMAGTDTQYF. The full variable domain, completed using reference TRBV7-3 and TRBJ2-3, is GAGVSQTPSNKVTEKGKYVELRCDPISGHTALYWYRQSLGQGPEFLIYFQGTGAADDSGLPNDRFFAVRPEGSVSTLKIQRTERGDSAVYLCASSLNMAGTDTQYFGPGTRLTVL.

CDR3 bases read: TGTGCCATCAGTAAGACAGCCGCACTAAATCAGCCC. It specifies CAISKTAALNQP. The complete CDR3 reads CAISKTAALNQPQHF. This rearrangement joins TRBV10-3 to TRBJ1-5; a weak D match, TRBD1 (5 bases). Coverage ceases 3 residues before the CDR3 finishes, and the germline J gene fills in the end. Looked up from germline, CDR1 is ENHRY and CDR2 is SYGVKD. The CDR3 contains 15 residues. V lost 5 bases and J lost 4, with 15 bases in between.

As concerns this clone: The read halts 3 residues ahead of the CDR3 end, with the missing end drawn from the germline J gene. V and J are TRBV6-2 or TRBV6-3 and TRBJ2-7, with 7 bases that match TRBD1. V lost 2 bases, J lost 2 bases, and 3 bases stayed unmatched. Germline V gene lookup returns CDR1 MNHEY and CDR2 SVGEGT. CDR3 length: 14 residues. The CDR3 spells CASSYGQVAYEQYF. Incomplete CDR3 DNA: TGTGCCAGCAGTTACGGACAGGTAGCCTACGAG.

About this clone: The CDR3 end is not reached by the read, which stops 3 residues before it; the germline J gene fills it in. The chain employs TRBV20-1 and TRBJ2-1; the match to TRBD2 covers 7 bases. The CDR3 loop spans 13 amino acids. Germline assignment: CDR1 DFQATT and CDR2 SNEGSKA (reference sequence). V was clipped by 5 bases and J by 2 bases; unmatched bases: 3. CDR3 bases read: TGCAGTGCTCCAGGACTAGCCTACAATGAG. Amino acids: CSAPGLAYNE. The full CDR3 protein is CSAPGLAYNEQFF.

Concerning this clone: The read is 3 residues too short to cover the CDR3 end, so that end is filled in from the germline J gene. The V call is TRBV7-3, the J call TRBJ1-1, with D tentatively TRBD1 (5 bases). The CDR3 has 13 residues. Deletions cut 5 bases from V and 7 bases from J, with 14 bases between. Germline CDR1 SGHTA, CDR2 FQGTGA. The CDR3: CASSLSPDSEAFF. Partial CDR3 DNA: TGTGCCAGCAGCCTGTCCCCCGACAGTGAA.